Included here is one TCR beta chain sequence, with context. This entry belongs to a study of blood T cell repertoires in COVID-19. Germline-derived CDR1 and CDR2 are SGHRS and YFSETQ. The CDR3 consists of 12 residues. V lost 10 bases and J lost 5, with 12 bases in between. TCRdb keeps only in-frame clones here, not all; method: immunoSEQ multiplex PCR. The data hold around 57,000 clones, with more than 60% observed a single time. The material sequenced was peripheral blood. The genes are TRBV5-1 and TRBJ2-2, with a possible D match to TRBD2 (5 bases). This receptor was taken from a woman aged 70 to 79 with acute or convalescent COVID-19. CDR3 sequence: CASYSGTGELFF. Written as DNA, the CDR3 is TGCGCCTCCTACTCGGGGACCGGGGAGCTGTTTTTT.